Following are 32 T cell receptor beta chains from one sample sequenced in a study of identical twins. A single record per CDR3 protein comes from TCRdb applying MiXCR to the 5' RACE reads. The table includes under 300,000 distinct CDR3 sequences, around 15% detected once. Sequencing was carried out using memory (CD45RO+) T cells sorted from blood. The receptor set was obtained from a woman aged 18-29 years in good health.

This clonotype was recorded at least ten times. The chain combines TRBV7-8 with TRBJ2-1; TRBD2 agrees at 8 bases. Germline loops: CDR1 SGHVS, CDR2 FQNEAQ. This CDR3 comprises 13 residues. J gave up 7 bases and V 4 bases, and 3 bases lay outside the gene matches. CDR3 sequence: CASSSAGGNEQFF. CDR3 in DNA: TGTGCCAGCAGCTCCGCGGGGGGAAATGAGCAGTTCTTC.

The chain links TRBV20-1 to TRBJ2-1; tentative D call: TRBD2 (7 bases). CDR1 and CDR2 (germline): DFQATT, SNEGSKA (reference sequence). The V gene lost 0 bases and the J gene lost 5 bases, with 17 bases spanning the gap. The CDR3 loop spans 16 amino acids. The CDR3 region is CSARDRRGGGNNEQFF. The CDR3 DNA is TGCAGTGCTAGAGATCGAAGGGGGGGGGGCAACAATGAGCAGTTCTTC.

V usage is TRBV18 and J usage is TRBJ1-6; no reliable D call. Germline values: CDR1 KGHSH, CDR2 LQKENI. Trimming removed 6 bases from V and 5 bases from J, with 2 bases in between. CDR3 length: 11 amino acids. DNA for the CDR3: TGTGCCAGCTCTAATAATTCACCCCTCCACTTT. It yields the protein CASSNNSPLHF.

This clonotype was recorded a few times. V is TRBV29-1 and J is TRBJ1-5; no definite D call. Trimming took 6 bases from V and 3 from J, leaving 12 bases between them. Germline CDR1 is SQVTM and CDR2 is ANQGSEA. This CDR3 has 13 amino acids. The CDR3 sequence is CSVSADLNQPQHF. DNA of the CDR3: TGCAGCGTGTCGGCGGACCTCAATCAGCCCCAGCATTTT.

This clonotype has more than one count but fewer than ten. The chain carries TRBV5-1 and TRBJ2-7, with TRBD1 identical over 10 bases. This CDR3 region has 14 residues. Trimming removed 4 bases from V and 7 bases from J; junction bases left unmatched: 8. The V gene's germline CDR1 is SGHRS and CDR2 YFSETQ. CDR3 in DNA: TGCGCCAGCAGCCCCGGGACAGGGGCTGAGGAGCAGTACTTC. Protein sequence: CASSPGTGAEEQYF.

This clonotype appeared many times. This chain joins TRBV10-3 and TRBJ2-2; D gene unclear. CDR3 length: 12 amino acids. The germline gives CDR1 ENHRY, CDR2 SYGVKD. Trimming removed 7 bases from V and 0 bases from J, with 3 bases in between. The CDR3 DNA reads TGTGCCATCAAACCGAACACCGGGGAGCTGTTTTTT. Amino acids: CAIKPNTGELFF.

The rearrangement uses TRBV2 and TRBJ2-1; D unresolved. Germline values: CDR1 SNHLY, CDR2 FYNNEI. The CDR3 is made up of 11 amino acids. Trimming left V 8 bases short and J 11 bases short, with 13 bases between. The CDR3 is CASGIDSKQFF. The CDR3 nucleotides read TGTGCCAGCGGGATCGACTCCAAGCAGTTCTTC.

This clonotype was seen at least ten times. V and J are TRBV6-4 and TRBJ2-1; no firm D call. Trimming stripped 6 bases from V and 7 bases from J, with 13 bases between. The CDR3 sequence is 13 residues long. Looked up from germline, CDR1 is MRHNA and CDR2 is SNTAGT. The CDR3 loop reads CASSVSEQNEQFF. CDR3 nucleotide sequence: TGTGCCAGCAGCGTCTCCGAACAGAATGAGCAGTTCTTC.

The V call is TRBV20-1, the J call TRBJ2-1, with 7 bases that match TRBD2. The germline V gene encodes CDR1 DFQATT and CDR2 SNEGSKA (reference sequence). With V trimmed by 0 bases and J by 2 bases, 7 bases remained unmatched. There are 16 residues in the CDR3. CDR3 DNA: TGCAGTGCTAGAGATATCCGGGAGGCGGCCTACAATGAGCAGTTCTTC. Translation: CSARDIREAAYNEQFF.

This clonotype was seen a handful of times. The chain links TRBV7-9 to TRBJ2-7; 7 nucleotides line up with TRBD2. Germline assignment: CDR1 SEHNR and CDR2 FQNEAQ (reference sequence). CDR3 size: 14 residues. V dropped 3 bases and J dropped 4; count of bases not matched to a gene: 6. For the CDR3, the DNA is TGTGCCAGCAGCTTCTCATGGCGGGGGTACGAGCAGTACTTC. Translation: CASSFSWRGYEQYF. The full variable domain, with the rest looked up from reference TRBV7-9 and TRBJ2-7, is DTGVSQNPRHKITKRGQNVTFRCDPISEHNRLYWYRQTLGQGPEFLTYFQNEAQLEKSRLLSDRFSAERPKGSFSTLEIQRTEQGDSAMYLCASSFSWRGYEQYFGPGTRLTVT.

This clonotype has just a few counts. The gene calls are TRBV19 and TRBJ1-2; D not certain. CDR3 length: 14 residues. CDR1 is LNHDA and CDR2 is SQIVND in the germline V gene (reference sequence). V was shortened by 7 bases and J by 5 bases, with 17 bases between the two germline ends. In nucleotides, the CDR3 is TGTGCCAGTACCCCCTGGAAGGATGGGTATGGCTACACCTTC. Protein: CASTPWKDGYGYTF.

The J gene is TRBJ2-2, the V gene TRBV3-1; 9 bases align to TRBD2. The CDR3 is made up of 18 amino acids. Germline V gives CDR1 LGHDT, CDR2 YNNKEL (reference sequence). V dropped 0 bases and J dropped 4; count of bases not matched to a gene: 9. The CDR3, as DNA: TGTGCCAGCAGCCAAGAGGGAATTAGCGGGGGACTCACCGGGGAGCTGTTTTTT. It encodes CASSQEGISGGLTGELFF.

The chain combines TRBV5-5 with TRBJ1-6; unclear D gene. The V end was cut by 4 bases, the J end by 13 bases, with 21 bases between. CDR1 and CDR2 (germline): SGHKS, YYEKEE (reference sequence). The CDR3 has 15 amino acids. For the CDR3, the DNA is TGTGCCAGCAGCCCGGCGGTGGCCAGCGATATTCCCCTCCACTTT. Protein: CASSPAVASDIPLHF. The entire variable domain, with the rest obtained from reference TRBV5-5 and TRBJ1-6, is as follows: DAGVTQSPTHLIKTRGQQVTLRCSPISGHKSVSWYQQVLGQGPQFIFQYYEKEERGRGNFPDRFSARQFPNYSSELNVNALLLGDSALYLCASSPAVASDIPLHFGNGTRLTVT.

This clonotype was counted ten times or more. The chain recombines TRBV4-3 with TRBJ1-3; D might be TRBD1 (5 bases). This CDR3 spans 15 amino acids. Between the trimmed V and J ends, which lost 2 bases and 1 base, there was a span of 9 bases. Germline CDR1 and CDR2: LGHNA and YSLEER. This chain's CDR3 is CASSQSGVSGNTIYF. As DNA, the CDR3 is TGCGCCAGCAGCCAATCGGGGGTTTCTGGAAACACCATATATTTT.

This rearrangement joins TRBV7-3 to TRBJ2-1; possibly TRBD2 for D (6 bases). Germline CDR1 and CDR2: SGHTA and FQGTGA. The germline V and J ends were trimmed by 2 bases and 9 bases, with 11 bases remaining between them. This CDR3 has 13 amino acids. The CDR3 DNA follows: TGTGCCAGCAGCTTATCGCGGGGCGGTGAGCAGTTCTTC. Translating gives CASSLSRGGEQFF.

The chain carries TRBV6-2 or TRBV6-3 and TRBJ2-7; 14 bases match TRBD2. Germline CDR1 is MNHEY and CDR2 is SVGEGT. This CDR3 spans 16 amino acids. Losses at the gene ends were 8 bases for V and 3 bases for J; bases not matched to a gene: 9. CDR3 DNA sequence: TGTGCCAGCGGTGGACTAGCGGGAGGTCCCGTCTACGAGCAGTACTTC. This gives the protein CASGGLAGGPVYEQYF.

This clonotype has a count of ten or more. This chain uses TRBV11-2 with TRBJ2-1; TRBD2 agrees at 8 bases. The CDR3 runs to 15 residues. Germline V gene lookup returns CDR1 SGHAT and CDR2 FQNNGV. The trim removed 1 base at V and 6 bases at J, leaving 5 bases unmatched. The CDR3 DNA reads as TGTGCCAGCAGCTTAGGTACTAGCGGACTCAATGAGCAGTTCTTC. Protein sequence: CASSLGTSGLNEQFF.

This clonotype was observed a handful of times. This CDR3 is CASSLDGGGRFKYF. As DNA, the CDR3 is TGTGCCAGCAGCTTAGACGGCGGGGGGCGCTTTAAGTACTTC. V is TRBV7-2 and J is TRBJ2-5, with 8 positions matching TRBD2. V shed 1 base, J shed 12 bases, and the junction held 10 bases outside the gene matches. Looked up from germline, CDR1 is SGHTA and CDR2 is FQGNSA. The length of the CDR3 is 14 residues.

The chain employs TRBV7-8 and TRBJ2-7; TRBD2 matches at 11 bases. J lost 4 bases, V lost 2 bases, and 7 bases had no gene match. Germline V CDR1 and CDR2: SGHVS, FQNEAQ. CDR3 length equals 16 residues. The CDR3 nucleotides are TGTGCCAGCAGCTTAATGGTAGCGGGGGGGGAATACGAGCAGTACTTC. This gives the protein CASSLMVAGGEYEQYF.

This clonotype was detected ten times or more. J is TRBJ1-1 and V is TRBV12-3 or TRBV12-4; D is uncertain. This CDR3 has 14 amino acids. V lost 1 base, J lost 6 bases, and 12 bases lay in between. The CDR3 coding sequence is TGTGCCAGCAGTTTAGGGGGTGGGTGGTCTGAAGCTTTCTTT. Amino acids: CASSLGGGWSEAFF.

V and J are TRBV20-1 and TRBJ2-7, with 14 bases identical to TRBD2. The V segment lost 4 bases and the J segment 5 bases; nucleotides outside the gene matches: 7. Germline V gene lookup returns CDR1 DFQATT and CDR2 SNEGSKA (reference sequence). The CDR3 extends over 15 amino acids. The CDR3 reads CSATGGLAGVDEQYF. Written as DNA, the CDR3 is TGCAGTGCTACTGGGGGACTAGCGGGAGTGGACGAGCAGTACTTC.

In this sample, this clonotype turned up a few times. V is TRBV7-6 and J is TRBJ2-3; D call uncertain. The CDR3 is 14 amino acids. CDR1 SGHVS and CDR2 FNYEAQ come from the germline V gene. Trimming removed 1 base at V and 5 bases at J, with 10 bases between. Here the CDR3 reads CASSLELAKDTQYF. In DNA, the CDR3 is TGTGCCAGCAGCTTAGAATTAGCTAAAGATACGCAGTATTTT.

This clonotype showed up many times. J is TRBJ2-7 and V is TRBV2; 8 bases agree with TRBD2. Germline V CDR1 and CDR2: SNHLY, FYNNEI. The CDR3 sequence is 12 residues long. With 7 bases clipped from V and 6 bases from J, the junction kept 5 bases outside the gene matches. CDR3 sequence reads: CASTLTSGEQYF. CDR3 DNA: TGTGCCAGCACCCTCACTAGCGGCGAGCAGTACTTC.

CDR3 bases: TGCAGTGCTAGGGAGAGATACACTGAAGCTTTCTTT. It is translated as CSARERYTEAFF. This sequence joins TRBV20-1 and TRBJ1-1; D is undetermined. Germline lookup yields CDR1 DFQATT and CDR2 SNEGSKA (reference sequence). The V end was cut by 3 bases, the J end by 3 bases, with 8 bases between. The CDR3 contains 12 residues.

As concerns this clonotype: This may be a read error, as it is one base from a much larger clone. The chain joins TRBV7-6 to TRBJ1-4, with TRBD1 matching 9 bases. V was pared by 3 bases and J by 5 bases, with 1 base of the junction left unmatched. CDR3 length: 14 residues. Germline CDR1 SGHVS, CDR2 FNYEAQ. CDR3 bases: TGTGCCAGCAGCTTGGGGACAGGGAATGAAAAACTGTTTTTT. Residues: CASSLGTGNEKLFF.

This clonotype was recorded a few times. The CDR3: CASSTPGTGGETQYF. The DNA of the CDR3 is TGTGCCAGCAGCACGCCCGGGACAGGGGGCGAGACCCAGTACTTC. The genes are TRBV5-5 and TRBJ2-5; 12 nucleotides match TRBD1. The germline CDR1 and CDR2 sequences are SGHKS and YYEKEE (reference sequence). The CDR3 has 15 residues. Trimming took 4 bases from V and 5 from J; bases not matched to a gene: 6.

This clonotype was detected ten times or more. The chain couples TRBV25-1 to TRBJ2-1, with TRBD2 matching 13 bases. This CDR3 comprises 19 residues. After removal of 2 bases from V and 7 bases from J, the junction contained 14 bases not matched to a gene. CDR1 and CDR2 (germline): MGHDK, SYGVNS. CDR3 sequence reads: CASSEEGRTSGRRGNEQFF. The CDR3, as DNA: TGTGCCAGCAGTGAAGAAGGGAGGACTAGCGGGAGACGTGGGAATGAGCAGTTCTTC.

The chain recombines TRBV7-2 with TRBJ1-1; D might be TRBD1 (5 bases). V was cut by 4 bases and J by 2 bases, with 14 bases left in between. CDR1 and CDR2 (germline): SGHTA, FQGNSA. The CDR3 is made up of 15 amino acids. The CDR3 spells CASSSAGIINTEAFF. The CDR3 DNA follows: TGTGCCAGCAGCTCAGCAGGGATTATAAACACTGAAGCTTTCTTT. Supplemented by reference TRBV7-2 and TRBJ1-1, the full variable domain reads GAGVSQSPSNKVTEKGKDVELRCDPISGHTALYWYRQSLGQGLEFLIYFQGNSAPDKSGLPSDRFSAERTGGSVSTLTIQRTQQEDSAVYLCASSSAGIINTEAFFGQGTRLTVV.

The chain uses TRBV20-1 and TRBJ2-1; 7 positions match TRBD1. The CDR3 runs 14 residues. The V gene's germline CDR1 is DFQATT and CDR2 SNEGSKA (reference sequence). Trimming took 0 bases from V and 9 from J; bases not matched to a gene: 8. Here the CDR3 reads CSARDMSQGFEQFF. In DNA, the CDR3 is TGCAGTGCTAGAGATATGTCACAGGGGTTTGAGCAGTTCTTC.

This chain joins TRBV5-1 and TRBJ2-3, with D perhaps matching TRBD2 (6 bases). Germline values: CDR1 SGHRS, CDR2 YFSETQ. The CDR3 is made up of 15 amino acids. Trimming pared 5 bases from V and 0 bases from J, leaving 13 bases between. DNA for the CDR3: TGCGCCAGCAGGTTCGCGGGGCGTAGCACAGATACGCAGTATTTT. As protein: CASRFAGRSTDTQYF.

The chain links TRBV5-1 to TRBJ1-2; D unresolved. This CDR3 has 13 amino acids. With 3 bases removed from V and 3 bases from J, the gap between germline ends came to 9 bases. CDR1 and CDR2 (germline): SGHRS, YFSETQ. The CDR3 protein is CASSSWTHYGYTF. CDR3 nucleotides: TGCGCCAGCAGCTCCTGGACCCACTATGGCTACACCTTC. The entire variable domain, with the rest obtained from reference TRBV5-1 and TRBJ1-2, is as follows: KAGVTQTPRYLIKTRGQQVTLSCSPISGHRSVSWYQQTPGQGLQFLFEYFSETQRNKGNFPGRFSGRQFSNSRSEMNVSTLELGDSALYLCASSSWTHYGYTFGSGTRLTVV.

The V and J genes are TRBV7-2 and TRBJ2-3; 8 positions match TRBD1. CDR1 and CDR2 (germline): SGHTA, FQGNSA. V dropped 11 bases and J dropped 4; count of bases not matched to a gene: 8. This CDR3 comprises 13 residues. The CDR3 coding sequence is TGTGCCGGAGCCAACAGGGGGGCAGATACGCAGTATTTT. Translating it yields CAGANRGADTQYF.